This TCR beta chain was captured by sequencing in a study of human T cells and chemical hapten exposure. Background on the study: Small differences in pooled library volume mainly drove the variation in TCR yields per sample.

V lost 1 base and J lost 6; bases outside the gene matches: 6. The CDR3 is 15 residues long. MiXCR, applied by TCRdb to the RACE reads, yields one record per CDR3 protein. The sample includes 150,000 to 200,000 distinct CDR3 sequences, about 14% of them seen just once. The time point denotes: patch test 1, 2 weeks after DPC sensitization. Treatment given: therapeutic diphenylcyclopropenone sensitization with weekly scalp DPC. Each patch test followed a blood draw. People who gave samples had alopecia, were 18 to 70 years old, and were suitable for DPC. J is TRBJ2-1 and V is TRBV12-3 or TRBV12-4; 7 bases match TRBD1. The sequences come from whole blood, collected in connection with sensitization to the hapten diphenylcyclopropenone (DPC). The TCR comes from a woman between 25 and 40 years old with alopecia areata. Some clones in this sample may be carry-over from other donors' samples. The CDR3 sequence is CASSLVGQQFNEQFF. CDR3 DNA: TGTGCCAGCAGTTTAGTGGGACAGCAGTTCAATGAGCAGTTCTTC.